Sequencing of this TCR beta chain was carried out in a study of tumor and adjacent non-tumor tissue in lung cancer. Whole-study context: Histology: 11 to 13 adenocarcinoma, a couple of squamous cell carcinoma, 1 small cell lung cancer. Each sample yielded 4 million to 5 million productive TCRbeta reads on average. General study points: Higher tumor TCR diversity was associated with shorter survival. Significantly higher TCR diversity was found in tumor than normal lung.

The template was RNA from unsorted bulk tissue. The library came from three nested PCR rounds adapted from ARM-PCR protocols. TCRdb re-analysed the multiplex PCR reads in MiXCR, keeping a single row per CDR3 protein. The sample has 100,000 to 120,000 distinct CDR3 sequences; over 70% are singletons. V was shortened by 7 bases and J by 5 bases, with 12 bases between the two germline ends. The CDR3 covers 12 residues. Germline V gene data show CDR1 as MNHNY and CDR2 as SVGAGI (reference sequence). This clonotype was seen only once. What it binds is not known. This receptor was identified in a man between 65 and 85 years old with non-small cell lung cancer. The sample taken for sequencing was lung tumor tissue. J is TRBJ2-7 and V is TRBV6-6; D unresolved. The CDR3 is CASTQGGNEQYF. Here the CDR3 DNA reads TGTGCCAGCACCCAAGGTGGGAACGAGCAGTACTTC.